One T cell receptor (beta chain) is described in this entry. No antigen is known for it. The data belong to a study of OX40 agonist ivuxolimab in advanced cancers. The overall study: Every 2 weeks, ivuxolimab was infused into the patients intravenously at between 0.01 and 10 mg/kg. General study findings and limits: Mean expanded clone counts were higher in CD8+ than CD4+ T cells. Partial responders at 0.1-3.0 mg/kg showed near-lowest clonal expansion.

Repertoires were generated with immunoSEQ multiplex PCR, while TCRdb's copy carries only in-frame clones and drops some. Of 70,000 to 90,000 clones in the sample, 75% to 90% are singletons; the top ten hold 6.9%. The specimen comprised CD4+ or CD8+ T cells sorted from blood, sampled in a trial of the OX40 agonist ivuxolimab. This TCR came from an adult with an advanced solid tumor such as melanoma, head and neck, liver or kidney cancer.

This CDR3 is CASSLNAGGYTEAFF. The CDR3 DNA follows: TGTGCCAGCAGCTTGAACGCTGGCGGTTACACTGAAGCTTTCTTT. V gene TRBV7-2 combines with J gene TRBJ1-1; D unclear. CDR3 length: 15 amino acids. V lost 3 bases to trimming and J lost 3 bases, with 14 bases between them. CDR1 SGHTA and CDR2 FQGNSA come from the germline V gene.